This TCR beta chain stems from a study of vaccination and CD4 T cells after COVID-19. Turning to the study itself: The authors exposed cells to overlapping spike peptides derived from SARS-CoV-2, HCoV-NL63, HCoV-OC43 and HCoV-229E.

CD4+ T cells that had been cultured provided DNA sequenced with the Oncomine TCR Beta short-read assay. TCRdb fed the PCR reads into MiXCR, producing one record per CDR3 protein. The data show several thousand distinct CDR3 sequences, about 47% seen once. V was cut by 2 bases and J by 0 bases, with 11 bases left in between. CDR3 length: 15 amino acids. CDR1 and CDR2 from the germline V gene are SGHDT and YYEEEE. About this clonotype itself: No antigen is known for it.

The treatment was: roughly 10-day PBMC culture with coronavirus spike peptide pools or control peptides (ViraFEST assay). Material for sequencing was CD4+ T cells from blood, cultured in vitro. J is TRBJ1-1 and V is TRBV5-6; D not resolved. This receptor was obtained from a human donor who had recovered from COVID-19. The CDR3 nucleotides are TGTGCCAGCAGCTTAAACCGACGGCTGAACACTGAAGCTTTCTTT. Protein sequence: CASSLNRRLNTEAFF.